What follows are 16 T cell receptor beta chains derived from one specimen sequenced in a study of shared clonotypes between healthy human individuals. Here immunoSEQ multiplex PCR was the method, and the copy in TCRdb shows in-frame clones only, minus some. The repertoire consists of under 850,000 clones, with roughly 72% occurring once and the leading ten covering approximately 1.8%. Sequenced sample: memory CD4+ T cells sorted from blood. Documented subset: CD45RA-negative fraction. The receptors shown here come from a woman aged 25 to 45 in good health.

The chain uses TRBV7-3 and TRBJ2-7; 7 bases fit TRBD2. The CDR3 totals 14 residues. Losses at the gene ends were 2 bases for V and 4 bases for J; bases not matched to a gene: 5. Germline CDR1 reads SGHTA; CDR2 reads FQGTGA. This CDR3 is CASSLAGTTYEQYF. CDR3 DNA: TGTGCCAGCAGCTTAGCCGGGACTACGTACGAGCAGTACTTC.

The chain has TRBV11-2 and TRBJ1-4, with D possibly matching TRBD1 (5 bases). Germline V gene sequence: CDR1 SGHAT, CDR2 FQNNGV. Trimming left V 2 bases short and J 8 bases short, with 15 bases between. There are 15 residues in the CDR3. The CDR3, as DNA: TGTGCCAGCAGCTTAAGACTTGGGGAGGGGGAAAAACTGTTTTTT. Translation: CASSLRLGEGEKLFF.

The V call is TRBV4-1, the J call TRBJ1-2, with 9 positions matching TRBD1. The junction had 5 bases not matched to a gene; V was cut back by 5 bases and J by 4 bases. The CDR3 length is 14 residues. Germline V gene sequence: CDR1 MGHRA, CDR2 YSYEKL. The CDR3 bases are TGCGCCAGCAGCTCCGGGACAGGGATCTATGGCTACACCTTC. Encoded protein: CASSSGTGIYGYTF.

The V and J genes are TRBV28 and TRBJ1-2, with 7 bases aligning to TRBD1. With 6 bases clipped from V and 4 bases from J, the junction kept 5 bases outside the gene matches. The CDR3 extends over 13 amino acids. From germline, CDR1 is MDHEN and CDR2 SYDVKM. CDR3: CASRSTGLYGYTF. For the CDR3, the DNA is TGTGCCAGCAGATCGACAGGGCTCTATGGCTACACCTTC.

The chain links TRBV5-5 to TRBJ1-2; 7 bases align to TRBD1. CDR1 SGHKS and CDR2 YYEKEE come from the germline V gene (reference sequence). V dropped 4 bases and J dropped 2; count of bases not matched to a gene: 11. The CDR3 consists of 16 residues. CDR3 sequence reads: CASSSLWETGNYGYTF. CDR3 in DNA: TGTGCCAGCAGCAGCTTGTGGGAGACAGGGAACTATGGCTACACCTTC.

This chain links TRBV28 with TRBJ2-5, with D perhaps being TRBD1 or TRBD2 (6 bases each). V gave up 4 bases and J gave up 5 bases, with 17 bases separating them. This CDR3 has 15 residues. Germline lookup yields CDR1 MDHEN and CDR2 SYDVKM. In DNA form, the CDR3 reads TGTGCCAGCAGTTCTCGGGACTCTAGGGGGGAGACCCAGTACTTC. It codes for CASSSRDSRGETQYF.

The CDR3 DNA follows: TGTGCCAGCAGCTTAGGGGGGCCTGAAGCTTTCTTT. This gives the protein CASSLGGPEAFF. The chain carries TRBV7-9 and TRBJ1-1, with D possibly being TRBD1 (6 bases). Trimming took 1 base from V and 6 from J, leaving 6 bases between them. The CDR3 spans 12 residues. Germline values: CDR1 SEHNR, CDR2 FQNEAQ (reference sequence). Complete variable domain (other parts from reference TRBV7-9 and TRBJ1-1): DTGVSQNPRHKITKRGQNVTFRCDPISEHNRLYWYRQTLGQGPEFLTYFQNEAQLEKSRLLSDRFSAERPKGSFSTLEIQRTEQGDSAMYLCASSLGGPEAFFGQGTRLTVV.

With regard to this clone: The same CDR3 arises from other DNA sequences in this sample as well. This chain uses TRBV14 with TRBJ1-2; D not resolved. The germline V and J ends were trimmed by 1 base and 7 bases, with 7 bases remaining between them. Germline V CDR1 and CDR2: SGHDN, FVKESK. The length of the CDR3 is 12 residues. The CDR3 bases are TGTGCCAGCAGCCAAGCGAGGGTTGGCTACACCTTC. As protein: CASSQARVGYTF.

The chain has TRBV15 and TRBJ2-1; D is uncertain. V lost 3 bases and J 0 bases, leaving 6 bases between the germline ends. CDR3 size: 14 residues. Germline V gene lookup returns CDR1 LNHNV and CDR2 YYDKDF (reference sequence). This CDR3 is CATSRRSSYNEQFF. CDR3 coding DNA: TGTGCCACCAGCAGGAGGAGCTCCTACAATGAGCAGTTCTTC.

For this clone: A read error may be the cause here, since a much bigger clone is one base away. Different DNA sequences within this sample yield the same CDR3. The genes are TRBV4-1 and TRBJ1-5; D gene unclear. Between the trimmed V and J ends, which lost 0 bases and 2 bases, there was a span of 5 bases. CDR1 and CDR2 from the germline V gene are MGHRA and YSYEKL. The CDR3 covers 14 residues. Here the CDR3 DNA reads TGCGCCAGCAGCCAAGAAGAGGGCAATCAGCCCCAGCATTTT. It encodes CASSQEEGNQPQHF.

The rearrangement links TRBV2 to TRBJ1-4; D is uncertain. CDR3 length equals 19 residues. Trimming took off 2 bases at V and 8 bases at J, with 27 bases between the two ends. Germline CDR1 reads SNHLY; CDR2 reads FYNNEI. The CDR3 region has the DNA TGTGCCAGCAGTGAATTCCCCGGTGGGAAGGCCGTGACGGTGGAAAAACTGTTTTTT. Amino acids: CASSEFPGGKAVTVEKLFF.

The chain employs TRBV11-2 and TRBJ2-7; 9 nucleotides match TRBD2. Germline V gene sequence: CDR1 SGHAT, CDR2 FQNNGV. The CDR3 is made up of 13 amino acids. Trimming cost V 11 bases and J 4 bases; bases outside gene matches: 9. The chain's CDR3 is CAGKLAGHYEQYF. CDR3 nucleotides: TGTGCCGGAAAACTAGCGGGCCATTACGAGCAGTACTTC. The full variable domain, its missing parts supplied by reference TRBV11-2 and TRBJ2-7, is EAGVAQSPRYKIIEKRQSVAFWCNPISGHATLYWYQQILGQGPKLLIQFQNNGVVDDSQLPKDRFSAERLKGVDSTLKIQPAKLEDSAVYLCAGKLAGHYEQYFGPGTRLTVT.

This clone has just a few counts. At the DNA level, this CDR3 is encoded by other sequences in the same sample as well. This chain links TRBV2 with TRBJ2-4; D uncertain. The germline gives CDR1 SNHLY, CDR2 FYNNEI. The V and J ends lost 5 bases and 0 bases respectively, with 5 bases between them. This CDR3 contains 13 residues. For the CDR3, the DNA is TGTGCCAGCAGTCGGATAGCCAAAAACATTCAGTACTTC. Protein sequence: CASSRIAKNIQYF. Drawing the rest from reference TRBV2 and TRBJ2-4, the complete variable domain is EPEVTQTPSHQVTQMGQEVILRCVPISNHLYFYWYRQILGQKVEFLVSFYNNEISEKSEIFDDQFSVERPDGSNFTLKIRSTKLEDSAMYFCASSRIAKNIQYFGAGTRLSVL.

The chain combines TRBV19 with TRBJ2-7, with 13 bases aligning to TRBD2. V lost 5 bases, J lost 0 bases, and 4 bases stayed unmatched. CDR1 and CDR2 (germline): LNHDA, SQIVND (reference sequence). The CDR3 consists of 16 residues. CDR3 sequence: CASSGGTSGDSYEQYF. CDR3 nucleotides: TGTGCCAGTAGTGGCGGGACTAGCGGGGACTCCTACGAGCAGTACTTC.

V and J are TRBV6-1 and TRBJ2-3; perhaps TRBD2 as D (7 bases). Trimming cost V 3 bases and J 1 base, with 8 bases left between them. Germline V gene lookup returns CDR1 MNHNS and CDR2 SASEGT. This CDR3 spans 14 amino acids. This chain's CDR3 is CASSEGGRTDTQYF. The DNA for the CDR3 is TGTGCCAGCAGTGAGGGGGGGCGCACAGATACGCAGTATTTT.

The chain couples TRBV4-1 to TRBJ1-2; 7 nucleotides agree with TRBD1. The CDR3 contains 15 residues. The germline V gene encodes CDR1 MGHRA and CDR2 YSYEKL. The J segment lost 8 bases and the V segment lost 1 base, leaving 10 bases of the junction unmatched. The CDR3 loop is CASSQGQGPPSGYTF. DNA for the CDR3: TGCGCCAGCAGCCAAGGACAGGGCCCGCCTTCCGGCTACACCTTC.